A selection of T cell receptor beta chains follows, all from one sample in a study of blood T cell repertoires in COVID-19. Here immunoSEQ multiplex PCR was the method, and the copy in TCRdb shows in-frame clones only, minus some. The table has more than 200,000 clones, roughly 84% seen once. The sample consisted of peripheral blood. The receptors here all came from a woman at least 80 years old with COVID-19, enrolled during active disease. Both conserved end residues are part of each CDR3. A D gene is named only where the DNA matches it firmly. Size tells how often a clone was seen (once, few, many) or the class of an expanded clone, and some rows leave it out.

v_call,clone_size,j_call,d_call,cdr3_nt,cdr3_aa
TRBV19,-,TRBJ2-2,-,TGTGCCAGTAGTAACCTCCAGCGGGCGAACACCGGGGAGCTGTTTTTT,CASSNLQRANTGELFF
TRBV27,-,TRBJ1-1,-,TGTGCCAGCAGCTTCGATAGGGGCCTGGGTAACACTGAAGCTTTCTTT,CASSFDRGLGNTEAFF
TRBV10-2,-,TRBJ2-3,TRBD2,TGCGCCAGCAGTGACGCGGGGGGCCCCGCCGGAGATACGCAGTATTTT,CASSDAGGPAGDTQYF
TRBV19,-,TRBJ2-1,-,TGTGCCAGCCGCGTCGGGGGGCGAGGCAATGAGCAGTTCTTC,CASRVGGRGNEQFF
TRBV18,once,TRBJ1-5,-,TGTGCCAGCTCAGAAGACAGGAATCAGCCCCAGCATTTT,CASSEDRNQPQHF
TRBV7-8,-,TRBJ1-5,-,TGTGCCAGCAGCCCCCGGGACACAAGCAATCAGCCCCAGCATTTT,CASSPRDTSNQPQHF
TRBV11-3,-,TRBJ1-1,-,TGTGCCAGCAGCGGTGGGGGCCAAGGCACTGAAGCTTTCTTT,CASSGGGQGTEAFF
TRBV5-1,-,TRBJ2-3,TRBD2,TGCGCCAGCAGCATCGAGCGGGGGCCTAGCACAGATACGCAGTATTTT,CASSIERGPSTDTQYF
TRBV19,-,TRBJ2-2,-,TGTGCCAGTAGCTCTGGGGGCAGGGGGGAGCTGTTTTTT,CASSSGGRGELFF
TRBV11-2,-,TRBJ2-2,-,TGTGCCAGCAGCTTACGGGCAGGGGACACCGGGGAGCTGTTTTTT,CASSLRAGDTGELFF
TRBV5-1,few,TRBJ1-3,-,TGCGCCAGCAGCCGTGGACAGTCTGGAAACACCATATATTTT,CASSRGQSGNTIYF
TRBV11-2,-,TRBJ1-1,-,TGTGCCAGCAGCTCGTCTTTCGGGGTGGTCACTGAAGCTTTCTTT,CASSSSFGVVTEAFF
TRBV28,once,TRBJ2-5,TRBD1,TGTGCCAGCAGTTTACAGGGGGCGGGAGAGACCCAGTACTTC,CASSLQGAGETQYF
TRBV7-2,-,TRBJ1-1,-,TGTGCCAGCAGGGGGACACCGAACACTGAAGCTTTCTTT,CASRGTPNTEAFF
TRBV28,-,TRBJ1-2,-,TGTGCCAGCAGTCCCTCAAGCGCACAGGGTTATTTACCGTATGGCTACACCTTC,CASSPSSAQGYLPYGYTF
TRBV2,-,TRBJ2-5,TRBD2,TGTGCCAGCAGCGACAGGACTAGCGGGACCCAAGAGACCCAGTACTTC,CASSDRTSGTQETQYF
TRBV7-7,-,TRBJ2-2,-,TGTGCTAGCAGCCCCAGTCCAGGTTTCACCGGGGAGCTGTTTTTT,CASSPSPGFTGELFF
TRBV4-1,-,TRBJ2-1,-,TGCGCCAGCAGCCAATCCGACAGGTACAATGAGCAGTTCTTC,CASSQSDRYNEQFF
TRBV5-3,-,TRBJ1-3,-,TGTGCCCCAACCGGGAGGAACAGGGCTGGAAACACCATATATTTT,CAPTGRNRAGNTIYF
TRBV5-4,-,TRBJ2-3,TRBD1,TGTGCCAGCAGCTCGGACAGGGATACGCAGTATTTT,CASSSDRDTQYF
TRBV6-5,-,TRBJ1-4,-,TGTGCCAGCGGAGGTCCTGCAACTAATGAAAAACTGTTTTTT,CASGGPATNEKLFF
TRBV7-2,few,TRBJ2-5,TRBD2,TGTGCCAGCAGCTTAGTTGCGGGGGGGCGTGAGACCCAGTACTTC,CASSLVAGGRETQYF
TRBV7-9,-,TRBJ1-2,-,TGTGCCAGCAGCTTAGCCGGGGCTCGCGGGATTGGCTACACCTTC,CASSLAGARGIGYTF
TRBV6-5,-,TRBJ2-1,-,TGTGCCAGCAGCTCGGGGGATAAAAACAATGAGCAGTTCTTC,CASSSGDKNNEQFF
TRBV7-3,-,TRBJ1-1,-,TGTGCCAGCAGCTTAAGCAGGCTAATGAACACTGAAGCTTTCTTT,CASSLSRLMNTEAFF
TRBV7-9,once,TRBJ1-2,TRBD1,TGTGCCAGCAGCCAAACCAATCTGCAGGGGGCGGATGGCTACACCTTC,CASSQTNLQGADGYTF
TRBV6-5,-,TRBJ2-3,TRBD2,TGTGCCATCCACTCCGGGACTAGCGTAGATACGCAGTATTTT,CAIHSGTSVDTQYF
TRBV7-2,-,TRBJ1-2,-,TGTGCCAGCAGCTTGCAGGGACTTAACTATGGCTACACCTTC,CASSLQGLNYGYTF
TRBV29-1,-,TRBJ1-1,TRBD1,TGCAGCGTTGAAGGCAGGGGGCTGAACACTGAAGCTTTCTTT,CSVEGRGLNTEAFF
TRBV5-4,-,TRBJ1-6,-,TGTGCCAGCAGCGATTCGCGGGGGGCGTCTCCACCCCTCCACTTT,CASSDSRGASPPLHF
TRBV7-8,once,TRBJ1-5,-,TGTGCCAGCAGCCCAGAAGTCGGGTATAGCAATCAGCCCCAGCATTTT,CASSPEVGYSNQPQHF
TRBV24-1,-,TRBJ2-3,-,TGTGCCACCAGTGATTTCGTCAGGAGCACAGATACGCAGTATTTT,CATSDFVRSTDTQYF
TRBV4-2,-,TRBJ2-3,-,TGTGCCAGCAGCCAGTCTGGCCAGGGGAGCACAGATACGCAGTATTTT,CASSQSGQGSTDTQYF
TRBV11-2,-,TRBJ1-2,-,TGTGCCAGCAGCTTAGATTCGGCGGGAGGAAACTATGGCTACACCTTC,CASSLDSAGGNYGYTF
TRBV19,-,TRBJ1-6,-,TGTGCCAGTCGTCGGGACTCCTATAATTCACCCCTCCACTTT,CASRRDSYNSPLHF
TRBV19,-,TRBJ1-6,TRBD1,TGTGCCAGTAGTTCTCAACCGGGACAGGGGCATTCACCCCTCCACTTT,CASSSQPGQGHSPLHF
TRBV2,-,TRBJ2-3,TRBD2,TGTGCCAGCAGTTGGACTAGCGGCTACTCAGATACGCAGTATTTT,CASSWTSGYSDTQYF
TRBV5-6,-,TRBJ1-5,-,TGTGCCAGCAGCTTGGGCAGACTCAATCAGCCCCAGCATTTT,CASSLGRLNQPQHF
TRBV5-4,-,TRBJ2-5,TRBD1,TGTGCCAGCAGCTTAGGACAGGGAATCACAGAGACCCAGTACTTC,CASSLGQGITETQYF
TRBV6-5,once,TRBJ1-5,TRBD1,TGTGCCAGCTTACAGGGGAGTCAGCCCCAGCATTTT,CASLQGSQPQHF
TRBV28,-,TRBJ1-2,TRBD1,TGTGCCAGCGAGGGGGCCGGCTATGGCTACACCTTC,CASEGAGYGYTF